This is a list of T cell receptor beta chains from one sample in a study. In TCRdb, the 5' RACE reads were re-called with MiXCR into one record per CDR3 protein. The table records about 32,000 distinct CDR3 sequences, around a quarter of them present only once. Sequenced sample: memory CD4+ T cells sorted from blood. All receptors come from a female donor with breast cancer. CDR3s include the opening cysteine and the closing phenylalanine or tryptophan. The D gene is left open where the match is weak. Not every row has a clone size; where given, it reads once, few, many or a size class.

CASTSAGEGETQYF	TGTGCCAGCACCTCCGCGGGGGAGGGAGAGACCCAGTACTTC	TRBD2	TRBJ2-5	TRBV12-3/TRBV12-4	many
CASSVGTSGDNEQFF	TGTGCCAGCAGCGTAGGGACTAGCGGGGACAATGAGCAGTTCTTC	TRBD2	TRBJ2-1	TRBV9	many
CASSARQAEIEKLFF	TGTGCCAGCAGCGCGAGACAGGCGGAAATTGAAAAACTGTTTTTT	-	TRBJ1-4	TRBV7-8	-
CASSQQGSAGTKNIQYF	TGCGCCAGCAGCCAACAAGGTTCCGCTGGGACCAAAAACATTCAGTACTTC	-	TRBJ2-4	TRBV4-1	-
CSASQGQGGHEQYF	TGCAGTGCTAGTCAAGGACAGGGGGGCCACGAGCAGTACTTC	TRBD1	TRBJ2-7	TRBV20-1	few
CATSGRGLTGANVLTF	TGTGCCACCAGTGGCAGGGGGCTAACTGGGGCCAACGTCCTGACTTTC	TRBD1	TRBJ2-6	TRBV24-1	many
CASSQDNGITGGPGDTQYF	TGTGCCAGCAGCCAAGATAATGGGATAACGGGGGGCCCCGGAGATACGCAGTATTTT	-	TRBJ2-3	TRBV4-2	few
CATSRDLGYYGYTF	TGTGCCACCAGCAGAGATTTGGGGTACTATGGCTACACCTTC	-	TRBJ1-2	TRBV15	-
CASSLAASNQPQHF	TGTGCCAGCAGCTTAGCGGCTAGCAATCAGCCCCAGCATTTT	-	TRBJ1-5	TRBV7-9	few
CSARGPKVFF	TGCAGTGCTAGAGGACCAAAGGTGTTCTTC	-	TRBJ2-1	TRBV20-1	medium-sized
CASSLSPYQPQHF	TGTGCCAGCAGTTTATCGCCTTACCAGCCCCAGCATTTT	-	TRBJ1-5	TRBV27	few
CASSPRDRAYNEQFF	TGTGCCAGCAGCCCCCGGGACAGGGCCTACAATGAGCAGTTCTTC	TRBD1	TRBJ2-1	TRBV7-3	medium-sized
CASLGRDTGELFF	TGTGCCAGTTTGGGCCGGGACACCGGGGAGCTGTTTTTT	-	TRBJ2-2	TRBV6-2/TRBV6-3	many
CASSSDRGSYEQYF	TGCGCCAGCAGCTCCGACAGGGGAAGTTACGAGCAGTACTTC	TRBD1	TRBJ2-7	TRBV5-1	few
CTSGLGQGTGELFF	TGTACTAGTGGTCTGGGACAGGGGACCGGGGAGCTGTTTTTT	TRBD1	TRBJ2-2	TRBV12-5	-
CSVELGGPISCEQYF	TGCAGCGTTGAGTTGGGAGGGCCGATCTCCTGCGAGCAGTACTTC	TRBD2	TRBJ2-7	TRBV29-1	-
CASSGAGEPRQPQHF	TGTGCCAGCAGTGGGGCAGGCGAACCTAGGCAGCCCCAGCATTTT	-	TRBJ1-5	TRBV6-1	few
CSASDVGGAEAFF	TGCAGTGCTTCTGACGTAGGGGGTGCTGAAGCTTTCTTT	-	TRBJ1-1	TRBV20-1	many
CASSFGGEQYF	TGCGCCAGCAGCTTTGGTGGCGAGCAGTACTTC	-	TRBJ2-7	TRBV5-1	many
CAWSDGTEQPQHF	TGTGCCTGGAGTGATGGGACAGAACAGCCCCAGCATTTC	TRBD1	TRBJ1-5	TRBV30	-
CASSYGNEKLFF	TGTGCCAGCAGTTACGGTAATGAAAAACTGTTTTTT	-	TRBJ1-4	TRBV6-2/TRBV6-3	many
CASSLVLAGGEEQSF	TGCGCCAGCAGCTTGGTTCTAGCGGGGGGTGAGGAGCAGTCCTTC	TRBD2	TRBJ2-1	TRBV5-1	-
CSAREPDRGTDTQYF	TGCAGTGCTAGGGAACCTGACAGGGGGACAGATACGCAGTATTTT	TRBD1	TRBJ2-3	TRBV20-1	many
CASSEIGKSRYEQYF	TGTGCCAGCAGTGAAATCGGTAAGAGCCGCTACGAGCAGTACTTC	-	TRBJ2-7	TRBV6-1	many
CASSLFVRALADTQYF	TGTGCCAGCAGCTTGTTTGTCCGAGCTTTAGCAGATACGCAGTATTTT	-	TRBJ2-3	TRBV13	few
CSGRLRNPGGAPQHF	TGCAGTGGTAGACTTCGTAACCCTGGGGGAGCGCCCCAGCATTTT	-	TRBJ1-5	TRBV20-1	few
CASNKGGNTGELFF	TGCGCCAGCAACAAAGGGGGGAACACCGGGGAGCTGTTTTTT	-	TRBJ2-2	TRBV5-1	-
CASSASPGQELADTQYF	TGCGCCAGCAGCGCAAGTCCGGGACAGGAGTTAGCAGATACGCAGTATTTT	TRBD1	TRBJ2-3	TRBV5-1	few
CASQASLGTEAFF	TGTGCCAGCCAGGCCTCTCTCGGCACGGAAGCTTTCTTT	-	TRBJ1-1	TRBV4-2	-
CASSQWTSGTDTQYF	TGCGCCAGCAGCCAATGGACTAGCGGAACAGATACGCAGTATTTT	TRBD2	TRBJ2-3	TRBV4-1	many
CASSQGPGTSEAFF	TGCGCCAGCAGCCAAGGTCCGGGAACCTCTGAAGCTTTCTTT	-	TRBJ1-1	TRBV4-1	many
CSARNSGRVHNEQFF	TGCAGTGCTAGAAATAGCGGGAGAGTCCACAATGAGCAGTTCTTC	TRBD2	TRBJ2-1	TRBV20-1	-
CASSLGWSGELFF	TGCGCCAGCAGCTTGGGTTGGTCCGGGGAGCTGTTTTTT	-	TRBJ2-2	TRBV5-1	few
CASSPPTWEKLFF	TGTGCCAGCAGTCCCCCCACGTGGGAAAAACTGTTTTTT	-	TRBJ1-4	TRBV28	-
CASSLETGRETQYF	TGTGCCAGCAGCTTAGAGACAGGGAGGGAGACCCAGTACTTC	-	TRBJ2-5	TRBV7-8	-
CASSSGLAVYNEQFF	TGTGCCAGCAGTTCGGGACTAGCTGTCTACAATGAGCAGTTCTTC	TRBD2	TRBJ2-1	TRBV28	few
CASSESPSSEQYF	TGCGCCAGCAGTGAGTCCCCCTCATCTGAGCAGTACTTC	-	TRBJ2-7	TRBV10-1	few
CASSFLTGELFF	TGTGCCAGCAGTTTTCTCACCGGGGAGCTGTTTTTT	-	TRBJ2-2	TRBV12-3/TRBV12-4	many
CASSPGPLTQYF	TGTGCCAGCAGCCCGGGGCCCCTGACCCAGTACTTC	-	TRBJ2-5	TRBV27	many
CASSFFPISYEQYF	TGCGCCAGCAGCTTTTTTCCCATCTCCTACGAGCAGTACTTC	-	TRBJ2-7	TRBV5-1	-
CASRPGTDTYEQYF	TGTGCCAGCCGGCCCGGGACAGATACCTACGAGCAGTACTTC	TRBD1	TRBJ2-7	TRBV27	-
CASSSFWEQETQYF	TGTGCCAGCAGCTCCTTCTGGGAACAAGAGACCCAGTACTTC	-	TRBJ2-5	TRBV7-9	-
CATDRAGGTDTQYF	TGTGCCACCGACCGGGCGGGAGGCACAGATACGCAGTATTTT	TRBD2	TRBJ2-3	TRBV7-9	-
CASSLSLAAYNEQFF	TGTGCCAGCAGCTTAAGCCTAGCGGCCTACAATGAGCAGTTCTTC	TRBD2	TRBJ2-1	TRBV13	-
CSAREGPYTGELFF	TGCAGTGCTAGAGAGGGACCCTACACCGGGGAGCTGTTTTTT	-	TRBJ2-2	TRBV20-1	-
CASMGGLQFF	TGTGCCAGCATGGGGGGGTTGCAGTTCTTC	TRBD2	TRBJ2-1	TRBV2	-
CASSPTGQIIPYEQYF	TGTGCCAGCAGCCCTACGGGACAAATTATACCCTACGAGCAGTACTTC	-	TRBJ2-7	TRBV9	few
CASSLAGEVGELFF	TGTGCCAGCAGTTTAGCCGGGGAGGTCGGGGAGCTGTTTTTT	-	TRBJ2-2	TRBV28	-